This T cell receptor (beta chain) was sequenced for a study of molecular identifiers for immune sequencing clone quantification. V lost 3 bases, J lost 1 base, and 9 bases lay in between. CDR1 is MNHEY and CDR2 is SMNVEV in the germline V gene (reference sequence). CDR3 length: 14 amino acids. Preparation of the bulk TCR libraries relied on previously described methods and listed TCR primers. TCRdb re-called the PCR reads through MiXCR, storing one row per CDR3 protein. The table shows tens of thousands of distinct CDR3 sequences, with roughly 24% occurring only once. This clonotype appeared a single time.

The sequence came from a human donor in good health. Some libraries in this study had Jurkat cell RNA spiked in. Sequenced sample: naive CD8+ T cells from blood, with Jurkat cell RNA spiked in. The subset is: FACS-sorted CD8+CD4-CCR7+CD45RA+ naive T cells. The chain joins TRBV27 to TRBJ1-1, with D perhaps matching TRBD1 (5 bases). For the CDR3, the DNA is TGTGCCAGCAGTTTGGGGCAGACGAACACTGAAGCTTTCTTT. It codes for CASSLGQTNTEAFF.